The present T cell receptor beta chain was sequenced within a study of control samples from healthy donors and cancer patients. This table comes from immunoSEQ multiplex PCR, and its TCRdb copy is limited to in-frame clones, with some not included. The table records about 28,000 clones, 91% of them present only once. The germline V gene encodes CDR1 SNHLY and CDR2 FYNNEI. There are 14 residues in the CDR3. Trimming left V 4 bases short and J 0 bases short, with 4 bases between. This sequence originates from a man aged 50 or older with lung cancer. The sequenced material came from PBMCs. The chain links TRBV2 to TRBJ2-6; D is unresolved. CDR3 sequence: CASSGTSGANVLTF. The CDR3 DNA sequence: TGTGCCAGCAGTGGTACCTCTGGGGCCAACGTCCTGACTTTC.